The clone carrying this TCR beta chain has just one count. The source of the sample is a study of cytomegalovirus exposure and HLA in healthy donors. Vbeta (60) and Jbeta (13) primers were used in the PCR. Profiling relied on immunoSEQ multiplex PCR, and the TCRdb table lists in-frame clones only, not all of them. The repertoire holds around 170,000 clones, 79% seen once, with 0.69% in the top ten. The V end lost 1 base, the J end lost 8 bases, and 3 bases lay between the germline ends. Germline V lookup: CDR1 MDHEN, CDR2 SYDVKM. CDR3 length: 11 amino acids. Material for sequencing was PBMCs. The chain joins TRBV28 to TRBJ2-1; D ambiguous. This sequence originates from a woman in her thirties or forties in good health and CMV-seronegative. DNA for the CDR3: TGTGCCAGCAGTTTATTCGATGAGCAGTTCTTC. Protein sequence: CASSLFDEQFF.